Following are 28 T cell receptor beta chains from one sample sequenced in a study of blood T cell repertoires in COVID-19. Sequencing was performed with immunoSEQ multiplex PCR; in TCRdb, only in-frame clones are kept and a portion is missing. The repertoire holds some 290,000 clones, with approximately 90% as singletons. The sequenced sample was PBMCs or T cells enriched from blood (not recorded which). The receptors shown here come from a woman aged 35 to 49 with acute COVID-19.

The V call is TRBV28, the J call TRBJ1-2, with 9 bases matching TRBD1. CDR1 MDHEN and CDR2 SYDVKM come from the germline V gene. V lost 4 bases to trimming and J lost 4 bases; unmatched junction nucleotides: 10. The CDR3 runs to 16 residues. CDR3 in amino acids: CASSSPTGGAGYGYTF. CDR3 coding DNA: TGTGCCAGCAGTTCCCCTACAGGGGGCGCTGGCTATGGCTACACCTTC.

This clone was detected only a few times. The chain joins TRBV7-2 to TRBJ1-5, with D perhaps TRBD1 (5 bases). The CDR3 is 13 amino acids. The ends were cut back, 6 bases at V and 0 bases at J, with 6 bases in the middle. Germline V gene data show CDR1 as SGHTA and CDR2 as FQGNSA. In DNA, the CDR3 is TGTGCCAGCAGACAGGATAGCAATCAGCCCCAGCATTTT. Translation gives CASRQDSNQPQHF.

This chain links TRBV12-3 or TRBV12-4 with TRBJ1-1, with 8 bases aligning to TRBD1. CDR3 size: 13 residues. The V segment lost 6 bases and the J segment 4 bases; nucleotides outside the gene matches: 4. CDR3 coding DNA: TGTGCCAGCAGGAATACAGGGGGCACTGAAGCTTTCTTT. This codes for CASRNTGGTEAFF.

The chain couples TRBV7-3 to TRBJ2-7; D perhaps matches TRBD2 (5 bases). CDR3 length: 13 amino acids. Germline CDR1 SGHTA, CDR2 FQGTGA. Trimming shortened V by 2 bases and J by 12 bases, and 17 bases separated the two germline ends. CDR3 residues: CASSLRGDTRRYF. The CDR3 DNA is TGTGCCAGCAGCTTACGGGGAGATACTCGTAGGTACTTC.

The CDR3 reads CASSLGGGPSYEQYF. CDR3 nucleotides: TGTGCCAGCAGCTTGGGCGGGGGCCCCTCCTACGAGCAGTACTTC. The genes are TRBV5-4 and TRBJ2-7; weak D call: TRBD2 (7 bases). The CDR3 loop spans 15 amino acids. Germline CDR1 and CDR2: SGHNT and YYREEE (reference sequence). V was cut by 0 bases and J by 0 bases, with 10 bases left in between.

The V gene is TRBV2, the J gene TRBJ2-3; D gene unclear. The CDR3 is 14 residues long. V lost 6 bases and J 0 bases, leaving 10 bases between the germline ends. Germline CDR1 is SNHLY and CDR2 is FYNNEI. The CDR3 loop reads CASRETGSTDTQYF. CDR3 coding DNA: TGTGCCAGCAGGGAGACTGGCAGCACAGATACGCAGTATTTT. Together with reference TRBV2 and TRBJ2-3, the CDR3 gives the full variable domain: EPEVTQTPSHQVTQMGQEVILRCVPISNHLYFYWYRQILGQKVEFLVSFYNNEISEKSEIFDDQFSVERPDGSNFTLKIRSTKLEDSAMYFCASRETGSTDTQYFGPGTRLTVL.

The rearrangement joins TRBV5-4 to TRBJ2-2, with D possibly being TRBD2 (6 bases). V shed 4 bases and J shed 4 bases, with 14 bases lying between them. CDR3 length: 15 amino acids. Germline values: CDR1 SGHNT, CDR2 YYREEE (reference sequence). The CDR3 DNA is TGTGCCAGCAGCCCTGGCGGGACGCCCACCGGGGAGCTGTTTTTT. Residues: CASSPGGTPTGELFF.

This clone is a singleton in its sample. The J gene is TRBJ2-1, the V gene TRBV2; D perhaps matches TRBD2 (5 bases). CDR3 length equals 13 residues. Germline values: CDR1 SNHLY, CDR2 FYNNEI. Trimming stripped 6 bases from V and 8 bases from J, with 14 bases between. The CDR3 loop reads CASRSGLADEQFF. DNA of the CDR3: TGTGCCAGCAGGTCGGGCCTAGCTGATGAGCAGTTCTTC. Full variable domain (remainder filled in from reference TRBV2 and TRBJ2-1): EPEVTQTPSHQVTQMGQEVILRCVPISNHLYFYWYRQILGQKVEFLVSFYNNEISEKSEIFDDQFSVERPDGSNFTLKIRSTKLEDSAMYFCASRSGLADEQFFGPGTRLTVL.

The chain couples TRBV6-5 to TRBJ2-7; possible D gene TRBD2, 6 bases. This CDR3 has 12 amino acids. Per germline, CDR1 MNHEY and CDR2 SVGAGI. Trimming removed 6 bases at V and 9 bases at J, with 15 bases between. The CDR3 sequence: CASSVDWRGQYF. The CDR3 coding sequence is TGTGCCAGCAGCGTTGATTGGAGGGGGCAGTACTTC.

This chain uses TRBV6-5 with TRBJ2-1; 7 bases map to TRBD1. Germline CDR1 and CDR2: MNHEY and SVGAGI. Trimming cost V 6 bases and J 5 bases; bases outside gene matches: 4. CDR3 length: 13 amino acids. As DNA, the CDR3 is TGTGCCAGCAGCCAAACAGGGGACAATGAGCAGTTCTTC. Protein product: CASSQTGDNEQFF.

CDR3 residues: CASSQGTGKVTREKLFF. CDR3 DNA sequence: TGTGCCAGCAGCCAAGGGACCGGGAAAGTAACGAGGGAAAAACTGTTTTTT. The genes are TRBV3-1 (or the pseudogene TRBV3-2) and TRBJ1-4; the D is unclear. V was pared by 1 base and J by 8 bases, with 20 bases between. CDR3 length: 17 amino acids. Germline lookup yields CDR1 LGHDT and CDR2 YNNKEL (reference sequence).

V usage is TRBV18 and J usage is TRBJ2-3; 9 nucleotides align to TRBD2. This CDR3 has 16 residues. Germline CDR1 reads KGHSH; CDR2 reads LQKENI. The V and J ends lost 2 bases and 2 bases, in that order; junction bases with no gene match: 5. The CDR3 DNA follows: TGTGCCAGCTCACCAATGGCGGGAGGGCCCACAGATACGCAGTATTTT. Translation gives CASSPMAGGPTDTQYF.

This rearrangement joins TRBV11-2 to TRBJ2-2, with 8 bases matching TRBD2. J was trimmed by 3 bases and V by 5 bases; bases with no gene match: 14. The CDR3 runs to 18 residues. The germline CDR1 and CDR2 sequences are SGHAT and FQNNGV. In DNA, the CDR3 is TGTGCCAGCAGCATGAGACGTCGGCTAGCGGGTTACACCGGGGAGCTGTTTTTT. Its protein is CASSMRRRLAGYTGELFF.

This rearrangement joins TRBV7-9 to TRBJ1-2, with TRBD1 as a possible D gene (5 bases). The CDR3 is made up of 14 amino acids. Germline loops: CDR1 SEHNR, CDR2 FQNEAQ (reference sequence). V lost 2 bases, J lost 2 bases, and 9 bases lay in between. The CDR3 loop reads CASSLLAGNYGYTF. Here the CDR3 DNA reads TGTGCCAGCAGCTTACTTGCAGGGAACTATGGCTACACCTTC.

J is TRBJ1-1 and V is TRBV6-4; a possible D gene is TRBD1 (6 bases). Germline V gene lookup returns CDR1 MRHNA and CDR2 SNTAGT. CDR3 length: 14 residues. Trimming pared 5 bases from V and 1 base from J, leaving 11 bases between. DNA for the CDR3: TGTGCCAGCAGTTTGCAGGGGTGGAACACTGAAGCTTTCTTT. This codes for CASSLQGWNTEAFF.

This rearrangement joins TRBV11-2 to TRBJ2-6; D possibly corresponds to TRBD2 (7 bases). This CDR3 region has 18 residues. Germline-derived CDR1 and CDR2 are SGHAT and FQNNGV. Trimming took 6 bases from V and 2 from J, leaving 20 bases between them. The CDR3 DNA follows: TGTGCCAGCAGGGGGTGGAGCAGGGGACTAACTGGGGCCAACGTCCTGACTTTC. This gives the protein CASRGWSRGLTGANVLTF.

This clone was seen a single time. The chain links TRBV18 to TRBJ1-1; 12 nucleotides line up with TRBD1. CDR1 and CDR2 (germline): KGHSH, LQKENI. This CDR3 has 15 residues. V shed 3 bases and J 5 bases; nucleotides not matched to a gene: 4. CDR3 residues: CASSPGQGAGTEAFF. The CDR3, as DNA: TGTGCCAGCTCACCGGGACAGGGGGCCGGGACTGAAGCTTTCTTT. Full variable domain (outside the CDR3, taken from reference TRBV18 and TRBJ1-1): NAGVMQNPRHLVRRRGQEARLRCSPMKGHSHVYWYRQLPEEGLKFMVYLQKENIIDESGMPKERFSAEFPKEGPSILRIQQVVRGDSAAYFCASSPGQGAGTEAFFGQGTRLTVV.

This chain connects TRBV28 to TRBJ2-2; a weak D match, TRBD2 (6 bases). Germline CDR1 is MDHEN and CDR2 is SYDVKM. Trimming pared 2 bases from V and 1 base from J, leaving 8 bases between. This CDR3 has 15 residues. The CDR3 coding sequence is TGTGCCAGCAGTTTAACGGGGGAGAACACCGGGGAGCTGTTTTTT. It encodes CASSLTGENTGELFF.

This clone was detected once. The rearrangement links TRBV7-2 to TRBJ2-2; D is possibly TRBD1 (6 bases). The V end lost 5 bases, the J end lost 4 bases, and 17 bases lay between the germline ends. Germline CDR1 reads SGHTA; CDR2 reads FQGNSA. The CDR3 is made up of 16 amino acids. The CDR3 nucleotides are TGTGCCAGCAGCCCTCCTGGGACAAGGCGCACCGGGGAGCTGTTTTTT. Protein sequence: CASSPPGTRRTGELFF.

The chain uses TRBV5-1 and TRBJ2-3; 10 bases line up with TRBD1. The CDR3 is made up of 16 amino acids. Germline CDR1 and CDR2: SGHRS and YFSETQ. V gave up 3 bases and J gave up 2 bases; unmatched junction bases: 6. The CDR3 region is CASSSGGQGDTDTQYF. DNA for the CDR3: TGCGCCAGCAGCTCGGGCGGACAGGGGGACACAGATACGCAGTATTTT.

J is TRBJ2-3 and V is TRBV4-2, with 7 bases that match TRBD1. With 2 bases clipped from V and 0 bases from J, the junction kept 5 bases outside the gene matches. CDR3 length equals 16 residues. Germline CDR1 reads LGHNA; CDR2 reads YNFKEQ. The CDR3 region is CASSQSPGQSTDTQYF. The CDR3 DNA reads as TGTGCCAGCAGCCAATCGCCGGGACAGAGCACAGATACGCAGTATTTT.

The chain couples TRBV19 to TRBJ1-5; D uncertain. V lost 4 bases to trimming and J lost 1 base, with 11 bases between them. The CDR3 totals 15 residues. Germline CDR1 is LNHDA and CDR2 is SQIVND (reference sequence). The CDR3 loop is CASSNIRGSNQPQHF. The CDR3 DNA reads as TGTGCCAGTAGTAATATACGAGGGAGCAATCAGCCCCAGCATTTT.

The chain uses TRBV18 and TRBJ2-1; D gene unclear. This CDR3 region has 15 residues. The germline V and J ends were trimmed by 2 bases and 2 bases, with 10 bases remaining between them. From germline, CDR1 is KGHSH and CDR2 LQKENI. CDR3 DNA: TGTGCCAGCTCACCATTGTCCCAGACCTACAATGAGCAGTTCTTC. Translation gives CASSPLSQTYNEQFF. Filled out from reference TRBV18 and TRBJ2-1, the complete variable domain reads NAGVMQNPRHLVRRRGQEARLRCSPMKGHSHVYWYRQLPEEGLKFMVYLQKENIIDESGMPKERFSAEFPKEGPSILRIQQVVRGDSAAYFCASSPLSQTYNEQFFGPGTRLTVL.

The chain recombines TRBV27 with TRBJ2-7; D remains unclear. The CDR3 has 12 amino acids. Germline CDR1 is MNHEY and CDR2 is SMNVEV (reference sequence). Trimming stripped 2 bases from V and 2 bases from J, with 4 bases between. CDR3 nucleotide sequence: TGTGCCAGCAGTTTACCTCCCTACGAGCAGTACTTC. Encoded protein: CASSLPPYEQYF.

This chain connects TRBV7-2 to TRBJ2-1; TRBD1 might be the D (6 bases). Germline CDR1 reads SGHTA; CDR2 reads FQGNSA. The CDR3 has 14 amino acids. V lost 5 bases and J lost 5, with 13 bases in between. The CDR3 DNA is TGTGCCAGCAGCCCTAGGGGGTATAACAATGAGCAGTTCTTC. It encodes CASSPRGYNNEQFF.

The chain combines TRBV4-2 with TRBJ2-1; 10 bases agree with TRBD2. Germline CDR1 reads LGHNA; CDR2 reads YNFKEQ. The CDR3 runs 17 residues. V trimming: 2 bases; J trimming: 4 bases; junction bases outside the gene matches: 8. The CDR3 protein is CASSQHTSSGGYNEQFF. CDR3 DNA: TGTGCCAGCAGCCAACACACCTCTAGCGGGGGTTACAATGAGCAGTTCTTC.

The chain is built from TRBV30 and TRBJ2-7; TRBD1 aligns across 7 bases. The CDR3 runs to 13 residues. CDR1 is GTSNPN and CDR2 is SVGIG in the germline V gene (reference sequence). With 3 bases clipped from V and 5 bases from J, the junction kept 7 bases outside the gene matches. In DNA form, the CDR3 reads TGTGCCTGGAGCCCGGGACAGAAACACGAGCAGTACTTC. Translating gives CAWSPGQKHEQYF.

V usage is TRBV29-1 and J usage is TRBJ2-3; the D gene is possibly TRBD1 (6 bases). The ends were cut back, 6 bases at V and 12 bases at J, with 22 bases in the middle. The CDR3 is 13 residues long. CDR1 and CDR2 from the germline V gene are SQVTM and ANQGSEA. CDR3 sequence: CSVGDTKSRSQYF. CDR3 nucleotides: TGCAGCGTGGGGGACACTAAGTCCCGCTCCCAGTATTTT.